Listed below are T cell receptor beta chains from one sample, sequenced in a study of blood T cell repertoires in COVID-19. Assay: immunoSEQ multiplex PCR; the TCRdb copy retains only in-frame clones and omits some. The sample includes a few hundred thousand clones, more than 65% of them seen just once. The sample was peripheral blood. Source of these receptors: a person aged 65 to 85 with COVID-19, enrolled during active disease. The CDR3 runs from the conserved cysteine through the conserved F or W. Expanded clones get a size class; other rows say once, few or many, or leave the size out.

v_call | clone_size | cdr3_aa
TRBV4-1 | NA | CASSQDLAPRQGGYGYTF
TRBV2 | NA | CASGLDRGQETQYF
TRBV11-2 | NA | CASSTSRGMEGSTQYF
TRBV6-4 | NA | CASSESGNPYNEQFF
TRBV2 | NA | CASSVQGVSGETQYF
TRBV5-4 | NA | CASSSLVGGAGNTQYF
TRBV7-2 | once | CASSARQEETQYF
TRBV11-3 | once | CASSSGLAGPGETQYF
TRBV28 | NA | CASSFRFGGRQETQYF
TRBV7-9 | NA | CASSLAMGQEQPQHF
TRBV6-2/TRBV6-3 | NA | CASSYPRLAGVYEQYF
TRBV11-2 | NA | CASRKSGGGIGEKLFF
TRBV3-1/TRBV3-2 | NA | CASSQIGTSGYTGELFF
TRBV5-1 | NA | CASSSGLDASIETQYF
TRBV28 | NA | CASSLSGASHEQYF
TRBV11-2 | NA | CASTSYYEQYF
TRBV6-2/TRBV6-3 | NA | CASSYFGTGNGYTF
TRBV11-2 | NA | CASSLLPTTQETQYF
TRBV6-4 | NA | CASSDSGGANEQFF
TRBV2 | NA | CASSRTGGNQPQHF
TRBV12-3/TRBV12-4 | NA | CASSLTRDYGYTF
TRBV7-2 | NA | CAMTTRPAGELFF
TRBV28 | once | CASRQGFAQFF